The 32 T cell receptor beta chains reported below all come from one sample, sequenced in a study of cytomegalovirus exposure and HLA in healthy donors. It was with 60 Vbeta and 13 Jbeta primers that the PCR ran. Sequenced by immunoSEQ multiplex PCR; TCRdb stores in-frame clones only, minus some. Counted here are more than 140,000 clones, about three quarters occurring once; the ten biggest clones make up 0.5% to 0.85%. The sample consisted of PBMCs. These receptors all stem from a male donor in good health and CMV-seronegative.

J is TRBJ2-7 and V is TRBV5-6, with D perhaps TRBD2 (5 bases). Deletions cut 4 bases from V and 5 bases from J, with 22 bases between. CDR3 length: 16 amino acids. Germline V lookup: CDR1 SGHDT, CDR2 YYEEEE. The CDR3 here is CASSPEQTGEKDEQYF. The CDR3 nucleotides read TGTGCCAGCAGCCCAGAACAGACCGGGGAGAAGGACGAGCAGTACTTC.

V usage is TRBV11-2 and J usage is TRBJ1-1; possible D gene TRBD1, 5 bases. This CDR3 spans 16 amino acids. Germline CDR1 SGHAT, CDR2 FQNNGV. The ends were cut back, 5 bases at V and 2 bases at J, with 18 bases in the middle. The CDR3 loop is CASSPFRPGDNTEAFF. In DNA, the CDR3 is TGTGCCAGCAGCCCCTTCCGCCCGGGGGACAACACTGAAGCTTTCTTT.

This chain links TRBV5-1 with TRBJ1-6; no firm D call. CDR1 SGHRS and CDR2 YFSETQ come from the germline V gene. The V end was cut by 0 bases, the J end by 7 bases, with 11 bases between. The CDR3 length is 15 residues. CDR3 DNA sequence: TGCGCCAGCAGCTTGGTGGCGGGTCCGAATTCACCCCTCCACTTT. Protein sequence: CASSLVAGPNSPLHF.

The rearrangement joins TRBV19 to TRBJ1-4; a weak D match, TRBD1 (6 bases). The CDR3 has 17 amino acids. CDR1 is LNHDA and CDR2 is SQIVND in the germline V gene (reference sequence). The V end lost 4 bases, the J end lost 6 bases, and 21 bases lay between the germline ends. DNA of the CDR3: TGTGCCAGTAGTACCACTTACGGGGCGGGGGGCCATGAAAAACTGTTTTTT. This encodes CASSTTYGAGGHEKLFF.

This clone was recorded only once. The CDR3 DNA sequence: TGTGCCAGCAGCTTTAGAGGGAAGGGAGAGACCCAGTACTTC. It is translated as CASSFRGKGETQYF. V and J are TRBV5-6 and TRBJ2-5; TRBD2 might be the D (5 bases). V lost 2 bases to trimming and J lost 4 bases, with 12 bases between them. This CDR3 spans 14 amino acids. The germline gives CDR1 SGHDT, CDR2 YYEEEE. Using reference TRBV5-6 and TRBJ2-5 for the parts outside the CDR3, the full variable domain is DAGVTQSPTHLIKTRGQQVTLRCSPKSGHDTVSWYQQALGQGPQFIFQYYEEEERQRGNFPDRFSGHQFPNYSSELNVNALLLGDSALYLCASSFRGKGETQYFGPGTRLLVL.

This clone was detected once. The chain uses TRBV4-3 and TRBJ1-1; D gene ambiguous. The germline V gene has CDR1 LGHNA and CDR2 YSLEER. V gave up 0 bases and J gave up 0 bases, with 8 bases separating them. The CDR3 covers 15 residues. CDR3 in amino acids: CASSQDEGVNTEAFF. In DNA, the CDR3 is TGCGCCAGCAGCCAAGATGAAGGAGTGAACACTGAAGCTTTCTTT.

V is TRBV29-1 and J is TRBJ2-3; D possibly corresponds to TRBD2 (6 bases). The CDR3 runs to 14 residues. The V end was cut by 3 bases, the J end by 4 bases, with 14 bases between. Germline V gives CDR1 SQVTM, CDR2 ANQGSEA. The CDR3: CSVDQAAGSDTQYF. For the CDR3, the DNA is TGCAGCGTTGATCAAGCGGCGGGGTCAGATACGCAGTATTTT.

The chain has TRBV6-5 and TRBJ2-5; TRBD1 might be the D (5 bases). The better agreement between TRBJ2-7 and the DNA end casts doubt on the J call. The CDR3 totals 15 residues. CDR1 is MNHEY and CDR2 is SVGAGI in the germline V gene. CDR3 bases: TGTGCCAGCAGTCCCTCGGACATCTCGCGTCACGAGCAGTACTTC. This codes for CASSPSDISRHEQYF.

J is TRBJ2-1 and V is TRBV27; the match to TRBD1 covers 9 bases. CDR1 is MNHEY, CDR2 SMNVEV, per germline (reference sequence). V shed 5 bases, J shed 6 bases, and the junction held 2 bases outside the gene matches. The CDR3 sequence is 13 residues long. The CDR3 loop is CASSMGQGNEQFF. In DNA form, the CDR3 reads TGTGCCAGCAGTATGGGACAGGGCAATGAGCAGTTCTTC.

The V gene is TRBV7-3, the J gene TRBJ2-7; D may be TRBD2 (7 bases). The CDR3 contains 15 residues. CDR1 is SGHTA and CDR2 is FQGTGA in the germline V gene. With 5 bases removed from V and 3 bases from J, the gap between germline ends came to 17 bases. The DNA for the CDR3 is TGTGCCAGCAGCCCAAAGGGGGGGCTTGGCTACGAGCAGTACTTC. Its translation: CASSPKGGLGYEQYF.

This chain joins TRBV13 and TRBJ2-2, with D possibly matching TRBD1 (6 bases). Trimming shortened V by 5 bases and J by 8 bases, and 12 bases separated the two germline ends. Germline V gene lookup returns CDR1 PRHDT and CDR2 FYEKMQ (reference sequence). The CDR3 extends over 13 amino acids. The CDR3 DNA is TGTGCCAGCAGCATCCGAGGGGGAGGGGAGCTGTTTTTT. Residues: CASSIRGGGELFF.

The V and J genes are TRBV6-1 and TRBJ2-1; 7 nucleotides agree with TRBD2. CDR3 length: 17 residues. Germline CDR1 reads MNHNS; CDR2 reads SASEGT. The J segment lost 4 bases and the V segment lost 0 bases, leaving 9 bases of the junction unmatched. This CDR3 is CASSEAGLGGSYNEQFF. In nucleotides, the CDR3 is TGTGCCAGCAGTGAAGCAGGCCTTGGCGGGAGTTACAATGAGCAGTTCTTC.

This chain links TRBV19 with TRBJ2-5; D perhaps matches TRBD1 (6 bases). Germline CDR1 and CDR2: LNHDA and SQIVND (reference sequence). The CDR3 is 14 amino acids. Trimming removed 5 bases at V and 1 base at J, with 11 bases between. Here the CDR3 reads CASSGYRAQETQYF. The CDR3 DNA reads TGTGCCAGTAGTGGTTACAGGGCCCAAGAGACCCAGTACTTC.

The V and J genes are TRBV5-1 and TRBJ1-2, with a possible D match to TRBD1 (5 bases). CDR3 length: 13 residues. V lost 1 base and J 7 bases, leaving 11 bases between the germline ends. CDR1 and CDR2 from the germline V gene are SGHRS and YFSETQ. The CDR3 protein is CASSLLGQSGYTF. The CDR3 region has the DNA TGCGCCAGCAGCTTGTTGGGGCAGAGTGGCTACACCTTC. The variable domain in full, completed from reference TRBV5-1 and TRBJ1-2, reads KAGVTQTPRYLIKTRGQQVTLSCSPISGHRSVSWYQQTPGQGLQFLFEYFSETQRNKGNFPGRFSGRQFSNSRSEMNVSTLELGDSALYLCASSLLGQSGYTFGSGTRLTVV.

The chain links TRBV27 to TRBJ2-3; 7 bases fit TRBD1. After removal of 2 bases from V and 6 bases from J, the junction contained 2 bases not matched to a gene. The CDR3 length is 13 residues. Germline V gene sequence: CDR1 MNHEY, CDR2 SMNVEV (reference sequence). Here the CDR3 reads CASSLDRADTQYF. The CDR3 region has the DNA TGTGCCAGCAGTTTAGACAGGGCGGATACGCAGTATTTT.

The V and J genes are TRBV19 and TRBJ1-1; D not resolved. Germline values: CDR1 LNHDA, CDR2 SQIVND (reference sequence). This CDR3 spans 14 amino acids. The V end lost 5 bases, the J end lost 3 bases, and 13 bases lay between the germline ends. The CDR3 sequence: CASSEGWADTEAFF. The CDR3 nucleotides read TGTGCCAGTAGTGAGGGCTGGGCGGACACTGAAGCTTTCTTT.

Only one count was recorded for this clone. The CDR3 reads CASSLPGLYNEQFF. CDR3 bases: TGTGCCAGCAGCCTTCCGGGACTTTACAATGAGCAGTTCTTC. The V and J genes are TRBV6-6 and TRBJ2-1; D is possibly TRBD2 (6 bases). The CDR3 spans 14 residues. Deletions cut 6 bases from V and 4 bases from J, with 13 bases between. Germline assignment: CDR1 MNHNY and CDR2 SVGAGI (reference sequence).

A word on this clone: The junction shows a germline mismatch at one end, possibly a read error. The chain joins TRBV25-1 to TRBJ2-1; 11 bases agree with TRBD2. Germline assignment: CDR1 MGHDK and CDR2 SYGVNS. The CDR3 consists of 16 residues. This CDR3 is CASSESGLAGLSEEFF. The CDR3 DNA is TGTGCCAGCAGTGAATCTGGACTAGCGGGCCTAAGTGAGGAGTTCTTC.

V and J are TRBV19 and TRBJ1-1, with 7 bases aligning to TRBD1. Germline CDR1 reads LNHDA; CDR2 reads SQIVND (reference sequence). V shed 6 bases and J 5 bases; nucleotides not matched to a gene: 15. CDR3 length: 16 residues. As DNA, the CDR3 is TGTGCCAGTAGCCCACGACAGGGCAGGACAGAAACTGAAGCTTTCTTT. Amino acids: CASSPRQGRTETEAFF.

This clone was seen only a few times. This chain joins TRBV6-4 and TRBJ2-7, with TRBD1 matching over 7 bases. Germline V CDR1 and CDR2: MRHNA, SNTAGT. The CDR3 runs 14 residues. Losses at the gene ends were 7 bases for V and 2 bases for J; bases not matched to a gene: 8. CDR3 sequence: CASTRWDRTYEQYF. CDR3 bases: TGTGCCAGCACCCGGTGGGACAGAACCTACGAGCAGTACTTC.

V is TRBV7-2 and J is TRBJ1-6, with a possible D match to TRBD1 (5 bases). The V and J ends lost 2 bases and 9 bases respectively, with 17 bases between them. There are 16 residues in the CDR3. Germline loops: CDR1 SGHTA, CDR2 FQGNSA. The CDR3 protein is CASSLRAGDTLSPLHF. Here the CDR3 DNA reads TGTGCCAGCAGCTTAAGGGCGGGGGATACACTTTCACCCCTCCACTTT.

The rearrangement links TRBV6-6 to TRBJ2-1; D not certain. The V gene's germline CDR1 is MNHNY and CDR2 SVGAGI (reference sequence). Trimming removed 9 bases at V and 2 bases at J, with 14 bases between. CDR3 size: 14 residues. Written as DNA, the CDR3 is TGTGCCAGTGAACTGGGCGTGACCTACAATGAGCAGTTCTTC. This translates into CASELGVTYNEQFF.

CDR3 region: CACGTVRLSPLHF. The CDR3, as DNA: TGTGCCTGTGGGACTGTGAGGTTGTCACCCCTCCACTTT. J is TRBJ1-6 and V is TRBV30; weak D call: TRBD1 (5 bases). The V gene's germline CDR1 is GTSNPN and CDR2 SVGIG (reference sequence). The CDR3 runs 13 residues. V was clipped by 6 bases and J by 10 bases, with 16 bases between them.

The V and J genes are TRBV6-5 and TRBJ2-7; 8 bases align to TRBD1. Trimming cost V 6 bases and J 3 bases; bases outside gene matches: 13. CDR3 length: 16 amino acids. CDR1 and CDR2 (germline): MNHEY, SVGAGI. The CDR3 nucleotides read TGTGCCAGCAGCTACAAGTCTACAGGGGGGCTCTACGAGCAGTACTTC. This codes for CASSYKSTGGLYEQYF.

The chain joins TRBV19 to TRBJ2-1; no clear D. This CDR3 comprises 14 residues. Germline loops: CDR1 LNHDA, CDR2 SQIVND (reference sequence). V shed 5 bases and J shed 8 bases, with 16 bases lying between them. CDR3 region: CASSGLPGPYEQFF. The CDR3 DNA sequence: TGTGCCAGTAGTGGGCTTCCTGGGCCTTATGAGCAGTTCTTC.

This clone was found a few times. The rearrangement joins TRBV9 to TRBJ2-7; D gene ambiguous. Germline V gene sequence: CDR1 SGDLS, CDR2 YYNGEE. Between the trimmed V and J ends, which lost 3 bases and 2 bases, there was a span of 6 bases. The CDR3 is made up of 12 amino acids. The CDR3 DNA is TGTGCCAGCAGCGCAGATCCCTACGAGCAGTACTTC. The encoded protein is CASSADPYEQYF.

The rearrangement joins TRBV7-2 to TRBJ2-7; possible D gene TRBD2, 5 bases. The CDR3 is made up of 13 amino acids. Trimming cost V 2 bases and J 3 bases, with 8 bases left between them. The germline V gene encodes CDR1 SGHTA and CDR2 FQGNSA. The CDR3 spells CASSLSEGYEQYF. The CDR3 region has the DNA TGTGCCAGCAGCTTATCTGAGGGCTACGAGCAGTACTTC.

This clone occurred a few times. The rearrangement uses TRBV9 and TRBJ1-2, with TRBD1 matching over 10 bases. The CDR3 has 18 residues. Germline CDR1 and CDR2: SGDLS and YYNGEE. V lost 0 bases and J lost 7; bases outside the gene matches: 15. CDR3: CASSVVEGFDRGRSGYTF. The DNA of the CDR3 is TGTGCCAGCAGCGTAGTAGAGGGATTCGACAGGGGGCGGAGTGGCTACACCTTC.

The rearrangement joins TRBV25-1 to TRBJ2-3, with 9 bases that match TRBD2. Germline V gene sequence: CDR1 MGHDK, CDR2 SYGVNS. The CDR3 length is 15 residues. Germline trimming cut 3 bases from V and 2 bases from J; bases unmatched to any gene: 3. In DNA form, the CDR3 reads TGTGCCAGCAGTGAGACTAGCGGATTCACAGATACGCAGTATTTT. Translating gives CASSETSGFTDTQYF.

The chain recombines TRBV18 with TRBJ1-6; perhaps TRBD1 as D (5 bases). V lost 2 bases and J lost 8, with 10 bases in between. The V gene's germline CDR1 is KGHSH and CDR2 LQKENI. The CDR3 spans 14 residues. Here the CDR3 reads CASSPADTDSPLHF. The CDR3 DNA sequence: TGTGCCAGCTCACCAGCGGACACGGATTCACCCCTCCACTTT. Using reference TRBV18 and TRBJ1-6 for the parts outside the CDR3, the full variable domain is NAGVMQNPRHLVRRRGQEARLRCSPMKGHSHVYWYRQLPEEGLKFMVYLQKENIIDESGMPKERFSAEFPKEGPSILRIQQVVRGDSAAYFCASSPADTDSPLHFGNGTRLTVT.

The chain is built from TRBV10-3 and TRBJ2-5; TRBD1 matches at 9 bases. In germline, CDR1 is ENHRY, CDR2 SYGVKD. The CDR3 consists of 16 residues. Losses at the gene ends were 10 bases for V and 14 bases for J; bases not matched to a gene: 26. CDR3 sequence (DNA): TGTGCCACGGCGGTGCTTAGGACAGGGGAGGGGGGGGAGCAATACTTC. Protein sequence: CATAVLRTGEGGEQYF.

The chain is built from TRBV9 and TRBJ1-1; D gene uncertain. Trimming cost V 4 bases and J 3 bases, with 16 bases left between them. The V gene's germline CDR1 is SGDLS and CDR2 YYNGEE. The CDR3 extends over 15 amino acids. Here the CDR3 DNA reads TGTGCCAGCAGCCCAGAGGGCCTCCGGCACACTGAAGCTTTCTTT. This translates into CASSPEGLRHTEAFF.